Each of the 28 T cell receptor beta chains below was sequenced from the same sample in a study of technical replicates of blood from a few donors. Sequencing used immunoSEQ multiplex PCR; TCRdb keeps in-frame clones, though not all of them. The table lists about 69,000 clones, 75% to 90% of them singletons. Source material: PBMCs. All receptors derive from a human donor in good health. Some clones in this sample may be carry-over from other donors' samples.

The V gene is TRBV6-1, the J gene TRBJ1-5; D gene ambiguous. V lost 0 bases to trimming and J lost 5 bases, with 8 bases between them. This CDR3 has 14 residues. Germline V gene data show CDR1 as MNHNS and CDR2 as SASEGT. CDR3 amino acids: CASSEARGYQPQHF. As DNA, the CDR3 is TGTGCCAGCAGTGAAGCGCGCGGTTATCAGCCCCAGCATTTT.

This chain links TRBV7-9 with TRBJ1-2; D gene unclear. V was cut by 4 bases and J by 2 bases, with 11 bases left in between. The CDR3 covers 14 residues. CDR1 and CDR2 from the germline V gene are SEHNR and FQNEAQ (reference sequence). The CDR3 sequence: CASSSTQLNYGYTF. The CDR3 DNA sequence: TGTGCCAGCAGCTCAACGCAACTAAACTATGGCTACACCTTC.

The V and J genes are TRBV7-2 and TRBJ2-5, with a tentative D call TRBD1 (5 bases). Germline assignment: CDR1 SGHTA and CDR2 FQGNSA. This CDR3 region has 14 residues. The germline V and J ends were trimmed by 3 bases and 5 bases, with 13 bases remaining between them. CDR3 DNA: TGTGCCAGCAGCTTTTTTGGGGCGTCCGAGACCCAGTACTTC. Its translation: CASSFFGASETQYF. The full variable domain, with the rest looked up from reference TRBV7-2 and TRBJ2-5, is GAGVSQSPSNKVTEKGKDVELRCDPISGHTALYWYRQSLGQGLEFLIYFQGNSAPDKSGLPSDRFSAERTGGSVSTLTIQRTQQEDSAVYLCASSFFGASETQYFGPGTRLLVL.

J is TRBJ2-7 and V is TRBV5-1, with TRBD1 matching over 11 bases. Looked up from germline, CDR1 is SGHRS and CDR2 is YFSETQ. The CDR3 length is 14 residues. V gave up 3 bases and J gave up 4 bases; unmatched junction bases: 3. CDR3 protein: CASSSGQGAYEQYF. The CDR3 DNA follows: TGCGCCAGCAGCTCAGGACAGGGGGCTTACGAGCAGTACTTC.

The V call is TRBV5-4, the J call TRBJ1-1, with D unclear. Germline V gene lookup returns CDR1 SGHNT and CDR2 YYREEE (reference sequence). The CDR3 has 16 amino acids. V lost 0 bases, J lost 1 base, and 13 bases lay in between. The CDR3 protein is CASSLATRERNTEAFF. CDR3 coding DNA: TGTGCCAGCAGCTTGGCCACCCGCGAAAGGAACACTGAAGCTTTCTTT.

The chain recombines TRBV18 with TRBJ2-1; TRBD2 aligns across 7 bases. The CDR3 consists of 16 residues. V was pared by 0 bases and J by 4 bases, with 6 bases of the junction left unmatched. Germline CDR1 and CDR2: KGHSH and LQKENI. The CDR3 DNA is TGTGCCAGCTCACCACCCGTCCTAGCGGCTTACAATGAGCAGTTCTTC. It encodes CASSPPVLAAYNEQFF.

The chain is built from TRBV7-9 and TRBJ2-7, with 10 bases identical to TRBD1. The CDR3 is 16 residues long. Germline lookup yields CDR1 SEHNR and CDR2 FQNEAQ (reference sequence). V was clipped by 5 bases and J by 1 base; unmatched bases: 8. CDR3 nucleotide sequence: TGTGCCAGCAGCCAACCCCGGGACAGGGGTTCCTACGAGCAGTACTTC. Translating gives CASSQPRDRGSYEQYF.

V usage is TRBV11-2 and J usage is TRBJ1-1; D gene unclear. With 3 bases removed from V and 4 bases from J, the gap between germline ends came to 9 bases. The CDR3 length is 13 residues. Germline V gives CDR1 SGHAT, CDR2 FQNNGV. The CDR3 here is CASSLTRGTEAFF. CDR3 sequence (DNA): TGTGCCAGCAGCTTGACACGGGGCACTGAAGCTTTCTTT.

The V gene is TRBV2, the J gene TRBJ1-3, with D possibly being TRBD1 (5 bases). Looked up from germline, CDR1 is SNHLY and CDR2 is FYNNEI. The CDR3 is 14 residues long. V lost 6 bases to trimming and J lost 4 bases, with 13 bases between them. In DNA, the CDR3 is TGTGCCAGCAGCCGGTCGACAGTAGGAAACACCATATATTTT. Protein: CASSRSTVGNTIYF. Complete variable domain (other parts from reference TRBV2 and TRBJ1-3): EPEVTQTPSHQVTQMGQEVILRCVPISNHLYFYWYRQILGQKVEFLVSFYNNEISEKSEIFDDQFSVERPDGSNFTLKIRSTKLEDSAMYFCASSRSTVGNTIYFGEGSWLTVV.

The CDR3 DNA follows: TGTGCCAGCAGCGCGCTTGAGAGGGACTCCTACAATGAGCAGTTCTTC. The encoded protein is CASSALERDSYNEQFF. This chain joins TRBV2 and TRBJ2-1; weak D call: TRBD2 (5 bases). Germline assignment: CDR1 SNHLY and CDR2 FYNNEI. V lost 6 bases to trimming and J lost 0 bases, with 15 bases between them. There are 16 residues in the CDR3.

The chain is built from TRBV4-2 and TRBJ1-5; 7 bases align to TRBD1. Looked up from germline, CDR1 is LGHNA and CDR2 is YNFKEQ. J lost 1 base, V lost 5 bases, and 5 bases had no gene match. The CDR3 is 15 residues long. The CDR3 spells CASSKGQESNQPQHF. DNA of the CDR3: TGTGCCAGCAGCAAAGGACAGGAGAGCAATCAGCCCCAGCATTTT.

The CDR3 bases are TGCGCCAGCAGCTCTTCGCCGGGGAGCACTGAAGCTTTCTTT. This gives the protein CASSSSPGSTEAFF. The V gene is TRBV5-1, the J gene TRBJ1-1; no definite D call. Germline CDR1 SGHRS, CDR2 YFSETQ. Trimming stripped 3 bases from V and 4 bases from J, with 13 bases between. The CDR3 is 14 residues long.

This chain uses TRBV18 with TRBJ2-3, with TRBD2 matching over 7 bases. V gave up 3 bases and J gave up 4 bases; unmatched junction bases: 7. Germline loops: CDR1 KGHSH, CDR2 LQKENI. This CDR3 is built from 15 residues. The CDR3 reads CASSPPGLTADTQYF. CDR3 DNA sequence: TGTGCCAGCTCACCGCCGGGACTAACAGCAGATACGCAGTATTTT.

The CDR3 DNA reads TGCAGCGTTCCAATCCCGGGACAACCCACAGATACGCAGTATTTT. Encoded protein: CSVPIPGQPTDTQYF. The rearrangement uses TRBV29-1 and TRBJ2-3, with D maybe TRBD1 (6 bases). The germline CDR1 and CDR2 sequences are SQVTM and ANQGSEA. CDR3 length: 15 amino acids. V lost 5 bases to trimming and J lost 2 bases, with 17 bases between them.

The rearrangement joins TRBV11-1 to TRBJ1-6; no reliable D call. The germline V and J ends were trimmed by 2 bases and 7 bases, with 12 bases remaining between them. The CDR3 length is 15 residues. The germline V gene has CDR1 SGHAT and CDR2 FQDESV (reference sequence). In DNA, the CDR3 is TGTGCCAGCAGCTTATATATGTACAGAAATTCACCCCTCCACTTT. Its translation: CASSLYMYRNSPLHF. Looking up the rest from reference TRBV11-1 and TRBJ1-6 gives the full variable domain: EAEVAQSPRYKITEKSQAVAFWCDPISGHATLYWYRQILGQGPELLVQFQDESVVDDSQLPKDRFSAERLKGVDSTLKIQPAELGDSAMYLCASSLYMYRNSPLHFGNGTRLTVT.

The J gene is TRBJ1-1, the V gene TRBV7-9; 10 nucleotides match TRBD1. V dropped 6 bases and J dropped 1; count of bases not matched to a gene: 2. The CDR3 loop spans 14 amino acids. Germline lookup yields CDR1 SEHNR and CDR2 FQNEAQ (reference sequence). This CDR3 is CASRRDRGNTEAFF. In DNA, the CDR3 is TGTGCCAGCAGAAGGGACAGGGGGAACACTGAAGCTTTCTTT. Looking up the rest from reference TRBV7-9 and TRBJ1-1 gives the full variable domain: DTGVSQNPRHKITKRGQNVTFRCDPISEHNRLYWYRQTLGQGPEFLTYFQNEAQLEKSRLLSDRFSAERPKGSFSTLEIQRTEQGDSAMYLCASRRDRGNTEAFFGQGTRLTVV.

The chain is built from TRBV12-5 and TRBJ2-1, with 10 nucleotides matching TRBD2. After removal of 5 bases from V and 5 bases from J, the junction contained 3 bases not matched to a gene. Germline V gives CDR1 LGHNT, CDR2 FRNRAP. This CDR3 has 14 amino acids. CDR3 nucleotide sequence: TGTGCTAGTGGTGCTAGCGGGAGAGACAATGAGCAGTTCTTC. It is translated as CASGASGRDNEQFF.

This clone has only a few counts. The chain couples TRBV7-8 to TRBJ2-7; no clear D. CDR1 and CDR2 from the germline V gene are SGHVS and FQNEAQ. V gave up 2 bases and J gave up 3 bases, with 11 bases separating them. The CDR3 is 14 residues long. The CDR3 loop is CASSLIRGYYEQYF. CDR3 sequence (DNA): TGTGCCAGCAGCTTAATTAGAGGATACTACGAGCAGTACTTC. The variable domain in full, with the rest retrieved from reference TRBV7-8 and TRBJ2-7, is GAGVSQSPRYKVAKRGQDVALRCDPISGHVSLFWYQQALGQGPEFLTYFQNEAQLDKSGLPSDRFFAERPEGSVSTLKIQRTQQEDSAVYLCASSLIRGYYEQYFGPGTRLTVT.

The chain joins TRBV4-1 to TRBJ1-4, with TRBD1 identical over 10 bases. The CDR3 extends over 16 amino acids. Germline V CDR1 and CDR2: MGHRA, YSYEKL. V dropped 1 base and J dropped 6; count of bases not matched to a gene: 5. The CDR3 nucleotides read TGCGCCAGCAGCCAAGGGAGGACAGGGGGAGATGAAAAACTGTTTTTT. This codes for CASSQGRTGGDEKLFF.

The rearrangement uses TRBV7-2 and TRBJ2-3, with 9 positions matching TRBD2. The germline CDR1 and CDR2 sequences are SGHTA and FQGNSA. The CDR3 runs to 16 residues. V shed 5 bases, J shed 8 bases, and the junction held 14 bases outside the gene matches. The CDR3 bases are TGTGCCAGCAGCCGAGTGGGCGGGGGGGGCTCGGGTACGCAGTATTTT. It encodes CASSRVGGGGSGTQYF.

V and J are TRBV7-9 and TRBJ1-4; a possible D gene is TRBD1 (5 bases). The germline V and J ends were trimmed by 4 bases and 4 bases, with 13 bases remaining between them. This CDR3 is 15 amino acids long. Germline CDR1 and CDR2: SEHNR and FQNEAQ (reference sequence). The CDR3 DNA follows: TGTGCCAGCAGCTCGAGTGACAGTAATAATGAAAAACTGTTTTTT. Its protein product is CASSSSDSNNEKLFF.

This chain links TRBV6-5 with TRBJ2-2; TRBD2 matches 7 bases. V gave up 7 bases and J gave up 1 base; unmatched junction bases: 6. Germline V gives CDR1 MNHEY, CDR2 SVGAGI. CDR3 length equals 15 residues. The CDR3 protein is CASTSGGRNTGELFF. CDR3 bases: TGTGCCAGCACCTCCGGCGGGAGGAACACCGGGGAGCTGTTTTTT.

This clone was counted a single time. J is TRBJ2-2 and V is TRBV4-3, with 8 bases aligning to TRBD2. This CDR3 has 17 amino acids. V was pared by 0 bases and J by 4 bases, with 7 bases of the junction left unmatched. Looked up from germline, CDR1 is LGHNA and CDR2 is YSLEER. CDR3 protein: CASSQDRVAGSTGELFF. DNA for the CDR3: TGCGCCAGCAGCCAAGATAGGGTAGCGGGAAGCACCGGGGAGCTGTTTTTT.

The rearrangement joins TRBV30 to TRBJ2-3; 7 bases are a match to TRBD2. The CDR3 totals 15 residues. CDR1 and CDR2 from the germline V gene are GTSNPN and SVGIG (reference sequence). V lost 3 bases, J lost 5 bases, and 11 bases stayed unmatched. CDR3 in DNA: TGTGCCTGGAGCCCCACGGGAGGCGGAGGAGATACGCAGTATTTT. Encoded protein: CAWSPTGGGGDTQYF.

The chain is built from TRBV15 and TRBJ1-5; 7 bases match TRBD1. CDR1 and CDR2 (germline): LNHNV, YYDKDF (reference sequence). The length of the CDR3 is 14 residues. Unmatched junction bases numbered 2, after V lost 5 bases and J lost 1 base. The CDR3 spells CATSSGQSNQPQHF. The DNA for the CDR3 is TGTGCCACCAGCTCGGGACAGAGCAATCAGCCCCAGCATTTT.

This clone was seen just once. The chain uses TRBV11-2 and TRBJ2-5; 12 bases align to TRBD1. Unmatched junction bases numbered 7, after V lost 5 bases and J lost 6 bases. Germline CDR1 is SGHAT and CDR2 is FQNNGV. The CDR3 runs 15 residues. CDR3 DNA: TGTGCCAGCAGCACCCGGGACAGGGGGCCAAAGACCCAGTACTTC. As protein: CASSTRDRGPKTQYF.

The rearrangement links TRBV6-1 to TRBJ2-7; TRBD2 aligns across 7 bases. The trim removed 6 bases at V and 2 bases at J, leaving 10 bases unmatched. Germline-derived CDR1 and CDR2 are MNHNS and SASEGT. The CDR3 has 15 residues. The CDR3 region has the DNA TGTGCCAGCAGGATCCAAGCGGGGAAGACCTACGAGCAGTACTTC. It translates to CASRIQAGKTYEQYF.

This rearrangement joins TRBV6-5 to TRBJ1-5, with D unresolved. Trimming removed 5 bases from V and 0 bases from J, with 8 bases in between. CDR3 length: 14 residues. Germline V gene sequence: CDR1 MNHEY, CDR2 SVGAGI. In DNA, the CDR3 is TGTGCCAGCAGTCCCGAGTATAGCAATCAGCCCCAGCATTTT. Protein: CASSPEYSNQPQHF.